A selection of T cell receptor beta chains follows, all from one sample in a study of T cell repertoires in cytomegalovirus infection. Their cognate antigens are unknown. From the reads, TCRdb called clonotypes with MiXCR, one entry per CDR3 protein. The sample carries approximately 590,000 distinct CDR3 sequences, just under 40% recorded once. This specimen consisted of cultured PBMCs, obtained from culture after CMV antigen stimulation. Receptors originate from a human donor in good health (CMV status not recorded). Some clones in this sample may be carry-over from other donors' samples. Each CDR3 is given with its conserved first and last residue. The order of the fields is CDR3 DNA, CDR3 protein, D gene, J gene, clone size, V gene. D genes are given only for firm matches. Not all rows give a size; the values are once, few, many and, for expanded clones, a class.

DNA: TGTGCCAGCAGACGAAAACGGTTAGGGGAGAAGTACCAAGAGACCCAGTACTTC
CDR3: CASRRKRLGEKYQETQYF
D: -
J: TRBJ2-5
size: -
V: TRBV11-3

DNA: TGTGCCAGCAGCCAACAGAGCTCTGGGGCCAACGTCCTGACTTTC
CDR3: CASSQQSSGANVLTF
D: -
J: TRBJ2-6
size: -
V: TRBV7-6

DNA: TGTGCCAGCAGCTTACTGGAGTATGGCTACACCTTC
CDR3: CASSLLEYGYTF
D: -
J: TRBJ1-2
size: few
V: TRBV7-9

DNA: TGTGCCAGCAGCTTGGTGGGAGCCTTCACCGGGGAGCTGTTTTTT
CDR3: CASSLVGAFTGELFF
D: -
J: TRBJ2-2
size: -
V: TRBV7-2

DNA: TGTGCCAGCAGCCTAGCGGGAGGGGACGCCTACGAGCAGTACTTC
CDR3: CASSLAGGDAYEQYF
D: TRBD2
J: TRBJ2-7
size: -
V: TRBV6-2/TRBV6-3

DNA: TGTGCCAGCAGCCCACAGGGGAGCTCCTACGAGCAGTACTTC
CDR3: CASSPQGSSYEQYF
D: TRBD1
J: TRBJ2-7
size: many
V: TRBV12-3/TRBV12-4

DNA: TGTGCCAGCAGTACGGACAGAGGCAATCAGCCCCAGCATTTT
CDR3: CASSTDRGNQPQHF
D: -
J: TRBJ1-5
size: -
V: TRBV6-6

DNA: TGCGCCAGCAGCTCATCCGGGACTAGCTACGAGCAGTACTTC
CDR3: CASSSSGTSYEQYF
D: TRBD2
J: TRBJ2-7
size: -
V: TRBV5-1

DNA: TGTGCCAGCAGCTTAACAGGGGGCTTTTATTCACCCCTCCACTTT
CDR3: CASSLTGGFYSPLHF
D: TRBD1
J: TRBJ1-6
size: -
V: TRBV11-2

DNA: TGTGCCAGCAGTCGCAGCCCGAACACTGAAGCTTTCTTT
CDR3: CASSRSPNTEAFF
D: -
J: TRBJ1-1
size: -
V: TRBV6-5

DNA: TGTGCCAGCAGTTCTACAGCGTTAGGTTCACCCCTCCACTTT
CDR3: CASSSTALGSPLHF
D: -
J: TRBJ1-6
size: few
V: TRBV12-3/TRBV12-4

DNA: TGTGCCAGCACCCTAGGTGGAGCAAAATACTCTGGAAACACCATATATTTT
CDR3: CASTLGGAKYSGNTIYF
D: -
J: TRBJ1-3
size: -
V: TRBV6-1

DNA: TGTGCCAGCAGCCGCCTCCTCTGGGGTTTCACCTACGAGCAGTACTTC
CDR3: CASSRLLWGFTYEQYF
D: -
J: TRBJ2-7
size: -
V: TRBV3-1

DNA: TGTGCCAGCAGTTACTCGTCGCGGGGGGGGTACAATGAGCAGTTCTTC
CDR3: CASSYSSRGGYNEQFF
D: TRBD2
J: TRBJ2-1
size: -
V: TRBV6-6

DNA: TGTGCCAGCAGCCCGACCCTAGCGGCCTTCAATGAGCAGTTCTTC
CDR3: CASSPTLAAFNEQFF
D: TRBD2
J: TRBJ2-1
size: -
V: TRBV6-1

DNA: TGTGCCATCAGTGACTCCTATCGGACAGGCGGACCGTACTTC
CDR3: CAISDSYRTGGPYF
D: TRBD1
J: TRBJ2-7
size: -
V: TRBV10-3

DNA: TGTGCCAGCAGCTTGGGCCCCCTTGGGCGGGGATACTCCTACGAGCAGTACTTC
CDR3: CASSLGPLGRGYSYEQYF
D: -
J: TRBJ2-7
size: many
V: TRBV7-2

DNA: TGTGCCAGCAGCCAACCCGGGGAGGGCACGAGCGAAAAACTGTTTTTT
CDR3: CASSQPGEGTSEKLFF
D: -
J: TRBJ1-4
size: -
V: TRBV4-2

DNA: TGTGCCAGCAGCGATTCCGGGACTAGCGGGGACAATGAGCAGTTCTTC
CDR3: CASSDSGTSGDNEQFF
D: TRBD2
J: TRBJ2-1
size: -
V: TRBV11-2

DNA: TGTGCCAGCAGGCTAGAACGGGGGCCTACGAAGCAGTACTTC
CDR3: CASRLERGPTKQYF
D: -
J: TRBJ2-7
size: -
V: TRBV6-2/TRBV6-3

DNA: TGTGCCAGCAGTTACTGGGGTAGTGAGCAGTTCTTC
CDR3: CASSYWGSEQFF
D: -
J: TRBJ2-1
size: few
V: TRBV6-5

DNA: TGTGCCACCAGCATTCCCGGGACTAGCGGGAGCGATGAGCAGTTCTTC
CDR3: CATSIPGTSGSDEQFF
D: TRBD2
J: TRBJ2-1
size: -
V: TRBV15

DNA: TGTGCCAGCAGCTCCCCAGGAGATAGCAATCAGCCCCAGCATTTT
CDR3: CASSSPGDSNQPQHF
D: -
J: TRBJ1-5
size: few
V: TRBV7-4

DNA: TGCAGTGCTAGAGATCCCCTAGCGGGAGTGAAGAATGAGCAGTTCTTC
CDR3: CSARDPLAGVKNEQFF
D: TRBD2
J: TRBJ2-1
size: -
V: TRBV20-1

DNA: TGTGCCAGCAGTCAGGGAGTTCACTATGGCTACACCTTC
CDR3: CASSQGVHYGYTF
D: -
J: TRBJ1-2
size: -
V: TRBV27

DNA: TGTGCCAGTGGAGGCGTTGATCCCTACGAGCAGTACTTC
CDR3: CASGGVDPYEQYF
D: -
J: TRBJ2-7
size: -
V: TRBV12-3/TRBV12-4

DNA: TGCAGCGTCCAGGCCAGGGATTACCAAGTCCGCAGCGGAGATACGCAGTATTTT
CDR3: CSVQARDYQVRSGDTQYF
D: -
J: TRBJ2-3
size: -
V: TRBV29-1

DNA: TGTGCCAGCTCACCAACCGGGACAGCCCGCTCTGGAAACACCATATATTTT
CDR3: CASSPTGTARSGNTIYF
D: TRBD1
J: TRBJ1-3
size: -
V: TRBV18

DNA: TGTGCCAGCAGTTTAATAGGGACAGGGAGTAATGAGCAGTTCTTC
CDR3: CASSLIGTGSNEQFF
D: TRBD1
J: TRBJ2-1
size: -
V: TRBV27

DNA: TGTGCCAGCAGCCCCGGGACAGGGCTCCAAAAACTGTTTTTT
CDR3: CASSPGTGLQKLFF
D: TRBD1
J: TRBJ1-4
size: -
V: TRBV12-3/TRBV12-4

DNA: TGTGCCAGCAGTTTTTTATCTGGGGACACTGAAGCTTTCTTT
CDR3: CASSFLSGDTEAFF
D: -
J: TRBJ1-1
size: few
V: TRBV12-3/TRBV12-4

DNA: TGTGCCAGCAGTGAAGAGGCAGCGAATGAAAAACTGTTTTTT
CDR3: CASSEEAANEKLFF
D: -
J: TRBJ1-4
size: -
V: TRBV25-1

DNA: TGTGCCAGCAGCTCAGCGGGAGTGGGGAATGAGCAGTTCTTC
CDR3: CASSSAGVGNEQFF
D: TRBD2
J: TRBJ2-1
size: -
V: TRBV7-9

DNA: TGTGCCAACATTGGCACAAAACTAGGGGGCGAGCAGTACTTC
CDR3: CANIGTKLGGEQYF
D: -
J: TRBJ2-7
size: -
V: TRBV7-2

DNA: TGTGCCAGCAGCTTAGGCGGCAGACGAATGAACACTGAAGCTTTCTTT
CDR3: CASSLGGRRMNTEAFF
D: -
J: TRBJ1-1
size: many
V: TRBV7-8

DNA: TGTGCCAGCAGTCCCCCTGGGGGAAACAATCAGCCCCAGCATTTT
CDR3: CASSPPGGNNQPQHF
D: -
J: TRBJ1-5
size: -
V: TRBV12-3/TRBV12-4

DNA: TGTGCCAGTAGAATCATGGCAGGGGATGGCTACACCTTC
CDR3: CASRIMAGDGYTF
D: -
J: TRBJ1-2
size: -
V: TRBV19

DNA: TGCGCCAGCAGCCAAGAAAGGCGCGGAGGGTCCTACGAGCAGTACTTC
CDR3: CASSQERRGGSYEQYF
D: -
J: TRBJ2-7
size: -
V: TRBV4-1

DNA: TGTGCCAGCAGCTTATGGGACAGTCCGGGGGAAAAACTGTTTTTT
CDR3: CASSLWDSPGEKLFF
D: TRBD1
J: TRBJ1-4
size: -
V: TRBV7-8

DNA: TGTGCCAGCAGTACCCGACTAGCTAACAATGAGCAGTTCTTC
CDR3: CASSTRLANNEQFF
D: TRBD2
J: TRBJ2-1
size: -
V: TRBV28

DNA: TGTGCCAGCAGCCGAGACCGGGACCGGGCGGATACGCAGTATTTT
CDR3: CASSRDRDRADTQYF
D: -
J: TRBJ2-3
size: -
V: TRBV7-2

DNA: TGCGCCAGCAGCTTGGAAGAAGTGGGGCGCACTGAAGCTTTCTTT
CDR3: CASSLEEVGRTEAFF
D: -
J: TRBJ1-1
size: -
V: TRBV5-1

DNA: TGTGCCAGCAGCTCTCAAGCGGAGACCCAGTACTTC
CDR3: CASSSQAETQYF
D: -
J: TRBJ2-5
size: -
V: TRBV5-6

DNA: TGTGCCAGCACCCAAGGGACTCAGCAGTATTTT
CDR3: CASTQGTQQYF
D: -
J: TRBJ2-3
size: -
V: TRBV12-3/TRBV12-4

DNA: TGTGCCAGCAGCCTAAAGGGAGGCGATAATTCACCCCTCCACTTT
CDR3: CASSLKGGDNSPLHF
D: -
J: TRBJ1-6
size: -
V: TRBV5-3